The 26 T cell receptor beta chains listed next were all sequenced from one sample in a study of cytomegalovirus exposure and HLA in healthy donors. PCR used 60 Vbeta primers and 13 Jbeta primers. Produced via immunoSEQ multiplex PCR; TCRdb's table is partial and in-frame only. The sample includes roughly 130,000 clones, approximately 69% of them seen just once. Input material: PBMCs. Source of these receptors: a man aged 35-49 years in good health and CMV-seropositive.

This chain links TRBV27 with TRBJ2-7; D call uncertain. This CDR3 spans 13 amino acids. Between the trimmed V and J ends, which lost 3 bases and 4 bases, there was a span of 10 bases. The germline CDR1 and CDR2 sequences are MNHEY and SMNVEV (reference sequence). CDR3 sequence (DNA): TGTGCCAGCAGTTTCTCTTTTTCGTACGAGCAGTACTTC. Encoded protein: CASSFSFSYEQYF.

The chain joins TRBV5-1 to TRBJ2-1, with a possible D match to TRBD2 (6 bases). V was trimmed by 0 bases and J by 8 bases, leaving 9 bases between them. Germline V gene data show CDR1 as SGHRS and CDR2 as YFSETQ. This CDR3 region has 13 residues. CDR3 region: CASSLAWGDEQFF. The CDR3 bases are TGCGCCAGCAGCTTGGCCTGGGGGGATGAGCAGTTCTTC.

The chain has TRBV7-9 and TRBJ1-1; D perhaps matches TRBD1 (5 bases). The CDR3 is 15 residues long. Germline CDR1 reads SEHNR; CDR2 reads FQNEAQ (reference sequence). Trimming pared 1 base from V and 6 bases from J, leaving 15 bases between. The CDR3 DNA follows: TGTGCCAGCAGCTTAGTCTCAGGGTCGACCCCTGAAGCTTTCTTT. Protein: CASSLVSGSTPEAFF.

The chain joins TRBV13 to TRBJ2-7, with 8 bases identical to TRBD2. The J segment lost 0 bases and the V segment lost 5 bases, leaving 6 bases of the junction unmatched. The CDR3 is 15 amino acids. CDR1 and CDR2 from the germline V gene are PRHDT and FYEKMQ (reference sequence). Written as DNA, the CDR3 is TGTGCCAGCAGCCTCGGGGGGGACTACTCCTACGAGCAGTACTTC. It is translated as CASSLGGDYSYEQYF.

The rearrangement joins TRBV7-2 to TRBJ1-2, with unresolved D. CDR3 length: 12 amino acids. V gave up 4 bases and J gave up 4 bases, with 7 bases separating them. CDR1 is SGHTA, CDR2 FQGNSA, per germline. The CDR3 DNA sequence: TGTGCCAGCAGCTCCAGTCTCTATGGCTACACCTTC. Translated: CASSSSLYGYTF.

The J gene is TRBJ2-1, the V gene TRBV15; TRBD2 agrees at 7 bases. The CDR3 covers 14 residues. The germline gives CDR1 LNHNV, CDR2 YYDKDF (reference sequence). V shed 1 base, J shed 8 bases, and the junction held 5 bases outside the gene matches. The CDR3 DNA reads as TGTGCCACCAGCAGAGGGGACTATGTGCATGAGCAGTTCTTC. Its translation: CATSRGDYVHEQFF.

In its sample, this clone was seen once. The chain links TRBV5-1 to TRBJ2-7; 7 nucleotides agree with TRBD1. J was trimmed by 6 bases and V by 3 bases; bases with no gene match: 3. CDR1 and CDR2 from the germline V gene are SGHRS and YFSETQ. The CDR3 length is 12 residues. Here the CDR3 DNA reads TGCGCCAGCAGCTCGACAGGGAGCGAGCAGTACTTC. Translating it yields CASSSTGSEQYF.

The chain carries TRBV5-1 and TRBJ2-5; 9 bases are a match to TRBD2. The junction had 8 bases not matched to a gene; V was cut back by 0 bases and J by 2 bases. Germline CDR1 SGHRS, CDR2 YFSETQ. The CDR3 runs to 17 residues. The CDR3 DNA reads TGCGCCAGCAGCTTGGTGCGGGAGGGGGCTAAACAAGAGACCCAGTACTTC. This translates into CASSLVREGAKQETQYF.

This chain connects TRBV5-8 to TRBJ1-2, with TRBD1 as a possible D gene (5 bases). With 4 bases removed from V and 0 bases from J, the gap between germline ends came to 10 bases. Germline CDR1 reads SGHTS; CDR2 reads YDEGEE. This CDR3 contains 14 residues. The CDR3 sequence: CASSPQGANYGYTF. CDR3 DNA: TGTGCCAGCAGCCCTCAGGGCGCTAACTATGGCTACACCTTC.

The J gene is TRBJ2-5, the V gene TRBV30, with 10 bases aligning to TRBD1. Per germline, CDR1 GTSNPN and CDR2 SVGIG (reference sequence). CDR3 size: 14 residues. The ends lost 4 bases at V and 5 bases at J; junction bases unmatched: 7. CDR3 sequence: CAWTRDRGRETQYF. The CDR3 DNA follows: TGTGCCTGGACTCGGGACAGGGGAAGGGAGACCCAGTACTTC.

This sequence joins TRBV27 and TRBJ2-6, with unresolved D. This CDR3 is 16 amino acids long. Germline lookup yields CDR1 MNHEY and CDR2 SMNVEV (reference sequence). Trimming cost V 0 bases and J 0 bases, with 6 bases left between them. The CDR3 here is CASSLSATSGANVLTF. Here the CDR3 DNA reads TGTGCCAGCAGTTTATCAGCCACCTCTGGGGCCAACGTCCTGACTTTC.

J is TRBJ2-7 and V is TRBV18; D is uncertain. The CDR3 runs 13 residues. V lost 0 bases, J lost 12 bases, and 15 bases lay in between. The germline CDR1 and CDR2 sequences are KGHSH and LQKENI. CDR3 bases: TGTGCCAGCTCACCACCGAAGCCGTCAGGTTTGTACTTC. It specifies CASSPPKPSGLYF.

CDR3 loop: CASSCRGAGVGEAFF. CDR3 DNA: TGTGCCAGCAGTTGCCGAGGGGCGGGGGTCGGTGAAGCTTTCTTT. The chain uses TRBV6-7 and TRBJ1-1, with D perhaps matching TRBD1 (5 bases). TRBV6-7 is an ORF, and what it does is uncertain. V lost 4 bases to trimming and J lost 7 bases, with 19 bases between them. CDR3 length: 15 residues.

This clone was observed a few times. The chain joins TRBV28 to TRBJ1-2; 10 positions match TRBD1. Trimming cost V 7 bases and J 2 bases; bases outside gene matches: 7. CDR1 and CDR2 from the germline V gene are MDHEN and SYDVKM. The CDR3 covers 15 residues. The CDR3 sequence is CASTLLDRGNYGYTF. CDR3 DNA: TGTGCCAGCACCCTCCTGGACAGGGGGAACTATGGCTACACCTTC.

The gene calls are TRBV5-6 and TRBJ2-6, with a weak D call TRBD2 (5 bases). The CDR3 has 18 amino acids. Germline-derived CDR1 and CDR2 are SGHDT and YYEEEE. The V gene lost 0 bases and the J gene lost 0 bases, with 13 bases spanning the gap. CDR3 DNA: TGTGCCAGCAGCTTGGGACGGACTTTGTTCTCTGGGGCCAACGTCCTGACTTTC. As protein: CASSLGRTLFSGANVLTF.

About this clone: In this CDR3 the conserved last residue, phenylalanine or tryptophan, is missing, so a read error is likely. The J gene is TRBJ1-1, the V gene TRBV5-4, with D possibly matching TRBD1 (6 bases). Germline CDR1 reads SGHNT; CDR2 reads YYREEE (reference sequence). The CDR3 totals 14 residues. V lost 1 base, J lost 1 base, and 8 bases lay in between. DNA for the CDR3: TGTGCCAGCAGCTTGCAGGGGCCGAACACTGAAGCTTTCCTT. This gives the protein CASSLQGPNTEAFL.

Here the CDR3 DNA reads TGCGCCAGCAGCTTGGTACAGGGTGGCAACGAGCAGTACTTC. Its protein product is CASSLVQGGNEQYF. V gene TRBV5-1 combines with J gene TRBJ2-7; a weak D match, TRBD1 (6 bases). CDR1 is SGHRS and CDR2 is YFSETQ in the germline V gene. This CDR3 comprises 14 residues. V was pared by 0 bases and J by 5 bases, with 12 bases between.

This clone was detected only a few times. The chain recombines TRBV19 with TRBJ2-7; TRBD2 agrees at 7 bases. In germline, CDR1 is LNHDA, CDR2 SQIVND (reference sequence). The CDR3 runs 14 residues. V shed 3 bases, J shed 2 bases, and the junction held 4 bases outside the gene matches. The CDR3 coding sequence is TGTGCCAGTAGTATGTCGGGGACTACCTACGAGCAGTACTTC. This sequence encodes CASSMSGTTYEQYF.

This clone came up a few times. The CDR3: CATSLGGTEAFF. CDR3 DNA: TGTGCCACCAGCTTGGGGGGGACTGAAGCTTTCTTT. This chain joins TRBV15 and TRBJ1-1; D possibly corresponds to TRBD1 (5 bases). The V end lost 5 bases, the J end lost 5 bases, and 9 bases lay between the germline ends. The CDR3 has 12 residues. Per germline, CDR1 LNHNV and CDR2 YYDKDF (reference sequence). Supplemented by reference TRBV15 and TRBJ1-1, the full variable domain reads DAMVIQNPRYQVTQFGKPVTLSCSQTLNHNVMYWYQQKSSQAPKLLFHYYDKDFNNEADTPDNFQSRRPNTSFCFLDIRSPGLGDTAMYLCATSLGGTEAFFGQGTRLTVV.

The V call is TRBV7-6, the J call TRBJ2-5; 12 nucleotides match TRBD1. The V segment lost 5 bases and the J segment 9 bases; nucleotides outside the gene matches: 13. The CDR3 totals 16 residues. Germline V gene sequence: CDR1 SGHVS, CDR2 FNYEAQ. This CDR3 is CASSEDRDRGLRAQYF. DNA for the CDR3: TGTGCCAGCAGCGAAGATCGGGACAGGGGGCTTAGGGCCCAGTACTTC. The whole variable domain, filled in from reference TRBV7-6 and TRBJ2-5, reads GAGVSQSPRYKVTKRGQDVALRCDPISGHVSLYWYRQALGQGPEFLTYFNYEAQQDKSGLPNDRFSAERPEGSISTLTIQRTEQRDSAMYRCASSEDRDRGLRAQYFGPGTRLLVL.

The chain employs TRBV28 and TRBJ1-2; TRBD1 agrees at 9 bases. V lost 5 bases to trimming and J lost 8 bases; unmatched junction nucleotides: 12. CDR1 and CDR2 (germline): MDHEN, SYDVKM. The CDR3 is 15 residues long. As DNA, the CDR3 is TGTGCCAGCAGTCACACGCTCGGGACAGGGAGAGGCTACACCTTC. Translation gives CASSHTLGTGRGYTF.

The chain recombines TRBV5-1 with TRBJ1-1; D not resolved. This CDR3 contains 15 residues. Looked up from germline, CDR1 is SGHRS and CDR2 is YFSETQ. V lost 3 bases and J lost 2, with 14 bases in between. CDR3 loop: CASSSTLTANTEAFF. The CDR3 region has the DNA TGCGCCAGCAGCTCCACCCTAACAGCCAACACTGAAGCTTTCTTT.

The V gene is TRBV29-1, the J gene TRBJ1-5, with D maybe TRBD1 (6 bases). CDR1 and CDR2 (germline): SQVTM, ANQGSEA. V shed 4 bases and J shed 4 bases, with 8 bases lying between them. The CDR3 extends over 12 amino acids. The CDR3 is CSVGGQNQPQHF. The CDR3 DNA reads TGCAGCGTTGGGGGGCAGAATCAGCCCCAGCATTTT. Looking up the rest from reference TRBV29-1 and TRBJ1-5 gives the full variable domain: SAVISQKPSRDICQRGTSLTIQCQVDSQVTMMFWYRQQPGQSLTLIATANQGSEATYESGFVIDKFPISRPNLTFSTLTVSNMSPEDSSIYLCSVGGQNQPQHFGDGTRLSIL.

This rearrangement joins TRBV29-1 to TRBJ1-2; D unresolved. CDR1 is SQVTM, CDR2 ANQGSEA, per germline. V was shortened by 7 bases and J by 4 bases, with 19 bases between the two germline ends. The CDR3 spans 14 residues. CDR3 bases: TGCAGCGGTGGAGGCGGCGGAAGCGGCTATGGCTACACCTTC. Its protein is CSGGGGGSGYGYTF.

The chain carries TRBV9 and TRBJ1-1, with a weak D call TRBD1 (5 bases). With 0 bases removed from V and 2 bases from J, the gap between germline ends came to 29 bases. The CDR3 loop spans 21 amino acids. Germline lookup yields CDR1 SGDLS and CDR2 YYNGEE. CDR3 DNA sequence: TGTGCCAGCAGCGTAGTTTTTATCGGACAAGATGAGAAGCCGAATAACACTGAAGCTTTCTTT. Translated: CASSVVFIGQDEKPNNTEAFF.

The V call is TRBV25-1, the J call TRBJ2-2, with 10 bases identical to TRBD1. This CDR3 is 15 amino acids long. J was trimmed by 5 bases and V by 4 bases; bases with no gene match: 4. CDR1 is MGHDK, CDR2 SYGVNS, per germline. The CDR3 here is CASSAGQGWTGELFF. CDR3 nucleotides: TGTGCCAGCAGTGCGGGACAGGGGTGGACCGGGGAGCTGTTTTTT.